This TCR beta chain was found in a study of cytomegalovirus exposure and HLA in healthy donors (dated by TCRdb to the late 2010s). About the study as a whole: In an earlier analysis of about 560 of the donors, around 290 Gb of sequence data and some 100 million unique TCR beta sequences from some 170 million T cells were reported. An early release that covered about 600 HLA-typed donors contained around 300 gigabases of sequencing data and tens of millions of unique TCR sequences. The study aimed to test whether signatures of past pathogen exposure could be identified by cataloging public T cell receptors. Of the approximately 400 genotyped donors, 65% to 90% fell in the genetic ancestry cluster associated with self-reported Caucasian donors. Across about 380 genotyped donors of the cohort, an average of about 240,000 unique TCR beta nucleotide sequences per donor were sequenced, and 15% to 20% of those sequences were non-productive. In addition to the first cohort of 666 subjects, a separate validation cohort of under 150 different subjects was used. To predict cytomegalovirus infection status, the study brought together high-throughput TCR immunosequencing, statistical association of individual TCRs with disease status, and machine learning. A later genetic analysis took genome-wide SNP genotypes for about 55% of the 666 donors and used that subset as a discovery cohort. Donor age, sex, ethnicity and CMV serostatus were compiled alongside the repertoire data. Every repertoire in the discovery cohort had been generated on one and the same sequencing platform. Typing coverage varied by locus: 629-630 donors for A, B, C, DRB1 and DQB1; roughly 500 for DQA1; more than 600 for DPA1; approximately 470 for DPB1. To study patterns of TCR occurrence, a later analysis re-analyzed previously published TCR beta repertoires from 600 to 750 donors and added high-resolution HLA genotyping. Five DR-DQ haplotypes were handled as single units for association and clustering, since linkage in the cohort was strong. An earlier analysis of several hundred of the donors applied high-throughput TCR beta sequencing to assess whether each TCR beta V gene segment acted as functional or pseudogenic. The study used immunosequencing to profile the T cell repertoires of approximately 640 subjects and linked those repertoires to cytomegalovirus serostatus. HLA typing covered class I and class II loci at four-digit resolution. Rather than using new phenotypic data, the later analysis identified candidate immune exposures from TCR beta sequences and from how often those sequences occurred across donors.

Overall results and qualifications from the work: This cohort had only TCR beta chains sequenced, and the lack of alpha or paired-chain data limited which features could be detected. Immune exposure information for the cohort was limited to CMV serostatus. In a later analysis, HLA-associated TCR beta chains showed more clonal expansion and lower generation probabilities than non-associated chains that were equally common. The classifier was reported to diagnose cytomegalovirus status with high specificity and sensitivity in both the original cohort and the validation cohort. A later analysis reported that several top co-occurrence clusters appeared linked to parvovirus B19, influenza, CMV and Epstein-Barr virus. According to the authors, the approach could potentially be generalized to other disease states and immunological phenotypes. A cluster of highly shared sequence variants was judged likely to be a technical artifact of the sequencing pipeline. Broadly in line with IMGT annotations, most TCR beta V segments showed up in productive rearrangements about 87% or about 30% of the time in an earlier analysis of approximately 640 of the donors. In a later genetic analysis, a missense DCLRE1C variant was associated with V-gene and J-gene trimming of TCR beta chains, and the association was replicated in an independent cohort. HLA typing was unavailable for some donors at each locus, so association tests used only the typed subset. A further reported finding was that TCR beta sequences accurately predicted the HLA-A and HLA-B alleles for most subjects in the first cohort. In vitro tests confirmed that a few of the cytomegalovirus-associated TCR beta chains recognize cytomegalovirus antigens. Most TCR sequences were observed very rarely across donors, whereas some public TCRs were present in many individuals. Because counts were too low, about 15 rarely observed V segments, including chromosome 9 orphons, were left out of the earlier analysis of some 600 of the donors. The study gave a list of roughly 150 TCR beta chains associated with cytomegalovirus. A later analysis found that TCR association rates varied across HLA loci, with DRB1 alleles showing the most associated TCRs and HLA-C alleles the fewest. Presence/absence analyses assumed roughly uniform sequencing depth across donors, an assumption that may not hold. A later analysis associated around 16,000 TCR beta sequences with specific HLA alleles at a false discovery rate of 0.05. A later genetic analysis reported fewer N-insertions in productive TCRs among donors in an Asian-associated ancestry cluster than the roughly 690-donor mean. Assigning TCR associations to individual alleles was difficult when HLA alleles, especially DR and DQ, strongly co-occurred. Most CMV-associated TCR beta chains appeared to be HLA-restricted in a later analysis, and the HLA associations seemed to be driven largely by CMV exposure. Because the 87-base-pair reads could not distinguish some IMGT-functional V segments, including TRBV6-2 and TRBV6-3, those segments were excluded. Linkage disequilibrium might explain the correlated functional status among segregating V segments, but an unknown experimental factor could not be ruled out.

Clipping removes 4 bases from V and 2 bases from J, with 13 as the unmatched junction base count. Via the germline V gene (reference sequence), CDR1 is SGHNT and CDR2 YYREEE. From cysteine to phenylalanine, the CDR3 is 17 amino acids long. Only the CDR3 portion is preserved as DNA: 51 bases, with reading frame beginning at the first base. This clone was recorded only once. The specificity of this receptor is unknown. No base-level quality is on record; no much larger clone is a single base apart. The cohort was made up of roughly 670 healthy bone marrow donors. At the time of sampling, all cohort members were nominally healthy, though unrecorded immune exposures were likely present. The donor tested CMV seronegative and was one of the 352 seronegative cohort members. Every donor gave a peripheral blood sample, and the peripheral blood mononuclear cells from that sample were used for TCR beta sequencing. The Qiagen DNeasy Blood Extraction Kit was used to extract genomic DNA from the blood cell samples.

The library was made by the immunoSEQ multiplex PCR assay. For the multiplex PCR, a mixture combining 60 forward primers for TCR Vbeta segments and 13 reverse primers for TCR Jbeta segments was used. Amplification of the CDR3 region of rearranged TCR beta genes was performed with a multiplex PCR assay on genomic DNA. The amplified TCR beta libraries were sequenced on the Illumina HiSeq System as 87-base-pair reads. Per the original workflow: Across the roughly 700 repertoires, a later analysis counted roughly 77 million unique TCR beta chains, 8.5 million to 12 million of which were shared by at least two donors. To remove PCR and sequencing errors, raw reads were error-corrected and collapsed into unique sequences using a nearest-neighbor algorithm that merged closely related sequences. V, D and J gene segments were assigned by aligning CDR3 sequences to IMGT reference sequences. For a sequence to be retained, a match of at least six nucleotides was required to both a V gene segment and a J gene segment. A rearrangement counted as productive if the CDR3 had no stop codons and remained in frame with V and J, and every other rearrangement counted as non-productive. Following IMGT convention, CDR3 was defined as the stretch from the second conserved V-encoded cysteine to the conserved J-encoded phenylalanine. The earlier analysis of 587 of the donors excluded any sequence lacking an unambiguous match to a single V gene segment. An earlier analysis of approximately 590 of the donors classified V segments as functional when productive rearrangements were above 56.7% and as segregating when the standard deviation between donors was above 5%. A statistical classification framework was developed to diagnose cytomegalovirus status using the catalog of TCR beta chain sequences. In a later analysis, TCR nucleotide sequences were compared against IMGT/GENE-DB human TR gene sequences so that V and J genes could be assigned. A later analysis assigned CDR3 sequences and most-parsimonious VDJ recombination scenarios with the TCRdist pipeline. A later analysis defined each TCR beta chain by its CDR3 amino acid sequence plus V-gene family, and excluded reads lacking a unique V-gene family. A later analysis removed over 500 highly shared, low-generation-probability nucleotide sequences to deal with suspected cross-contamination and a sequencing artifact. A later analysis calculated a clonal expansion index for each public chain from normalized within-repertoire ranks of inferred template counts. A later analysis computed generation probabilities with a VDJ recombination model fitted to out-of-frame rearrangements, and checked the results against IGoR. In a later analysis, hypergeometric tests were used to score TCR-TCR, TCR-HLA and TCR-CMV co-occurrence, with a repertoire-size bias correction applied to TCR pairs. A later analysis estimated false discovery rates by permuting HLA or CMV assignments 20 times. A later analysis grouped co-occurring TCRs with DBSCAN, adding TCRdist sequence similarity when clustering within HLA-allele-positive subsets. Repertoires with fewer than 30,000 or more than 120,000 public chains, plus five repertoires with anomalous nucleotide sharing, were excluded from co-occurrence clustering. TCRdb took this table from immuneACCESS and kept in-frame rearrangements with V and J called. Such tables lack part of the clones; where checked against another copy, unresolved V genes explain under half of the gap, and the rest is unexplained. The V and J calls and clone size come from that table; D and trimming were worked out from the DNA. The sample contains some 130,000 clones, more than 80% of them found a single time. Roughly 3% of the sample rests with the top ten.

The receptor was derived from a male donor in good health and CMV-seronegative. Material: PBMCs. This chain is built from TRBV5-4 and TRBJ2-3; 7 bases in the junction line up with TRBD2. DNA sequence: TGTGCCAGCAGCCGCAGCATGCGGGGGAGGGACACAGATACGCAGTATTTT. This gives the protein CASSRSMRGRDTDTQYF.